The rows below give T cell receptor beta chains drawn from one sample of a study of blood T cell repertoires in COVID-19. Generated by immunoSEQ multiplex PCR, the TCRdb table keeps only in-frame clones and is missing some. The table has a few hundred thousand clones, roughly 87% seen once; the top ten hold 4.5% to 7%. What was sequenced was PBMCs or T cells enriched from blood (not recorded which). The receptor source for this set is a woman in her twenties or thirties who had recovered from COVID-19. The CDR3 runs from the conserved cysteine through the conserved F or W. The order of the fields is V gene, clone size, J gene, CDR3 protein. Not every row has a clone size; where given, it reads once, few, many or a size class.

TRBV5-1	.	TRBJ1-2	CASSPLLGQLGYTF
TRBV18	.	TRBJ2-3	CASSPPSGYDTQYF
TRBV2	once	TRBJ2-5	CASRGRETQYF
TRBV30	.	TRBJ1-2	CAWSRQTGGYTF
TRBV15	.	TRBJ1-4	CATSANSGQSEKLFF
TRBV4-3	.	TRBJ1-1	CASSQEAGGTEAFF
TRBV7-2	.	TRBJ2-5	CASSLRQGETQYF
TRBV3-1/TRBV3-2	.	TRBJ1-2	CASRRDRGYGYTF
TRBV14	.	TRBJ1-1	CASSPLLYTGRPEAFF
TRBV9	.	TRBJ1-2	CASSVGEGSYGYTF
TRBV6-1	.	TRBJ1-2	CASSDYGDRGQRGYTF
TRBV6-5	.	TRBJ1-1	CASSYSKQGSTEAFF
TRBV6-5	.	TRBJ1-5	CASSYGRFQPQHF
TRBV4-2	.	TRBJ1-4	CASSQDLFGTQDF
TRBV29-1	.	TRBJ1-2	CSVEKDRVFGYTF
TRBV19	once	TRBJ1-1	CASLDRALATEAFF
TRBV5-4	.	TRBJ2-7	CASRTDRGHYEQYF